What follows is one TCR beta chain and its context. The read is 3 residues too short to cover the CDR3 end, so that end is filled in from the germline J gene. This entry comes from a study of Tregs in tolerant kidney transplant recipients. Some clones are missing from TCRdb's copy, which holds only in-frame ones; the method was immunoSEQ multiplex PCR. This table holds 25,000 to 35,000 clones. V lost 2 bases and J lost 5; bases outside the gene matches: 7. CDR3 length equals 16 residues. CDR1 MNHNS and CDR2 SASEGT come from the germline V gene. Sequenced here: CD8+ T cells from blood, sampled before the transplant. This TCR derives from a human donor who received a combined kidney and bone marrow transplant. The chain combines TRBV6-1 with TRBJ1-5; TRBD1 agrees at 9 bases. This CDR3 reads CASSEMTGGRDQPQHF. CDR3 bases read: TGTGCCAGCAGTGAAATGACAGGGGGAAGGGATCAGCCC.